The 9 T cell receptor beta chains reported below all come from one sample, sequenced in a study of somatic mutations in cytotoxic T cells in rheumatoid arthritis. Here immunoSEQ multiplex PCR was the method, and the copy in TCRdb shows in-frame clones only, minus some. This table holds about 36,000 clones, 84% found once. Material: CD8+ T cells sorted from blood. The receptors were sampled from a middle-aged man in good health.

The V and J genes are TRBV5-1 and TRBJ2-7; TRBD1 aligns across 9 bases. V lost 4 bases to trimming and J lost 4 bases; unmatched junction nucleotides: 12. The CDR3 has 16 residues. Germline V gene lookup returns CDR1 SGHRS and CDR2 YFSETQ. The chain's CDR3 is CASSPSPPGQGYEQYF. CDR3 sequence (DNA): TGCGCCAGCAGCCCCTCCCCTCCGGGACAGGGTTACGAGCAGTACTTC.

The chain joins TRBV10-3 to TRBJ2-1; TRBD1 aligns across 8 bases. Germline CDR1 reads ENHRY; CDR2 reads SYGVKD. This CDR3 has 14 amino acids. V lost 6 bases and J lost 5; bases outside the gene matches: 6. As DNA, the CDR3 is TGTGCCATCAGGCAGGGGGCCATCGACAATGAGCAGTTCTTC. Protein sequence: CAIRQGAIDNEQFF.

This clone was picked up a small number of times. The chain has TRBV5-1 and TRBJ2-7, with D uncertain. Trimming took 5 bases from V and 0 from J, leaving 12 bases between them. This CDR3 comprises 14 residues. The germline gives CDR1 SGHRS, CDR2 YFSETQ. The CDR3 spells CASRFQLSSYEQYF. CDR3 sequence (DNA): TGCGCCAGCAGGTTTCAGTTAAGCTCCTACGAGCAGTACTTC.

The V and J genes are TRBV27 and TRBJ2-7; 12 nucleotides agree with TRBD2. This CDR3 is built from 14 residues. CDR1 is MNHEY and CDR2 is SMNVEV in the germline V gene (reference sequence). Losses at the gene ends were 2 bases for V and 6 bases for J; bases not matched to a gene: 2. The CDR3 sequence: CASSLGGLAGEQYF. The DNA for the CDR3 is TGTGCCAGCAGTTTAGGGGGACTAGCGGGCGAGCAGTACTTC.

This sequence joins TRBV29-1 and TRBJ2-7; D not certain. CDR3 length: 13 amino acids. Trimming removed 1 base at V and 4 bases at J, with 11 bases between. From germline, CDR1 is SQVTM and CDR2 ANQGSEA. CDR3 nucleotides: TGCAGCGTTGAAGTGGAAAGGGATTACGAGCAGTACTTC. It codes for CSVEVERDYEQYF.

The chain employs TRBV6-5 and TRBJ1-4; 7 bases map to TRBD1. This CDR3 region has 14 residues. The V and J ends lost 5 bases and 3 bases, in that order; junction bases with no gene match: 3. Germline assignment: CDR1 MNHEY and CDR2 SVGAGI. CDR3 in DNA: TGTGCCAGCAGTACTACAGGGGCTAATGAAAAACTGTTTTTT. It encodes CASSTTGANEKLFF.

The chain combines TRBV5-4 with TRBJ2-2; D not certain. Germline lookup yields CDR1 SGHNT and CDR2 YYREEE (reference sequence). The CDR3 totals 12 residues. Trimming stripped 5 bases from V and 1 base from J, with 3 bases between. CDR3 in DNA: TGTGCCAGCAGACAGAACACCGGGGAGCTGTTTTTT. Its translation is CASRQNTGELFF.

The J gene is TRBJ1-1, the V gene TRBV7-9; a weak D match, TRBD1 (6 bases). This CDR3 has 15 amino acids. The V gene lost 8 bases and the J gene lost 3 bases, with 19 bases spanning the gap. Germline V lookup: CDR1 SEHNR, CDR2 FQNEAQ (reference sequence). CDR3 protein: CASGGLGASDTEAFF. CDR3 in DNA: TGTGCCAGCGGCGGGTTGGGGGCTTCGGACACTGAAGCTTTCTTT.

The CDR3 sequence is CASSAGHSNTGELFF. The CDR3 DNA sequence: TGTGCCAGCAGCGCCGGACACTCGAACACCGGGGAGCTGTTTTTT. V gene TRBV9 combines with J gene TRBJ2-2; maybe TRBD1 (5 bases). The V end lost 3 bases, the J end lost 0 bases, and 9 bases lay between the germline ends. The CDR3 extends over 15 amino acids. From germline, CDR1 is SGDLS and CDR2 YYNGEE.